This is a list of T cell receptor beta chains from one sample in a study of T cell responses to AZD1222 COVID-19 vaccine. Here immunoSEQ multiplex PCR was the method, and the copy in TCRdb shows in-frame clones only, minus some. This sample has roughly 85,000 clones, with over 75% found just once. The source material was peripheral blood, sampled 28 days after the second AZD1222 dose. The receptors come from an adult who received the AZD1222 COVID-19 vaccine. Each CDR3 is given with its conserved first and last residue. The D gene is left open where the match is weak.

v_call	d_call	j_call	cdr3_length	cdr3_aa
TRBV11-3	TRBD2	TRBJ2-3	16	CASSLGTSGAKDTQYF
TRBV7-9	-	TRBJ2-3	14	CASSLASGADTQYF
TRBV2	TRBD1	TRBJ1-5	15	CASSERAGGSQPQHF
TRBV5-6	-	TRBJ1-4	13	CASSSLGAEKLFF
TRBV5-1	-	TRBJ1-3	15	CASSLTGSSGNTIYF
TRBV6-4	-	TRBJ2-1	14	CASSDSAGNNEQFF
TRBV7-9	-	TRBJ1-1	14	CASSLAREATEAFF
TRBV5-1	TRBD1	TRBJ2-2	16	CASSLGLRGRPGELFF
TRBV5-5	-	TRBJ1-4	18	CASSSGGSQGGTNEKLFF
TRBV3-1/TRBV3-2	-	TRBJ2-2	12	CASRYSTGELFF
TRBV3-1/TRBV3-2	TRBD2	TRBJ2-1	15	CASTRLAGGPNEQFF
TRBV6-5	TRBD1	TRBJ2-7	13	CASRPTGGYEQYF
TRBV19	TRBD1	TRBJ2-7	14	CASSIIQGAYEQYF
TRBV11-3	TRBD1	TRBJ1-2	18	CASSSNSLGQGGMRGYTF
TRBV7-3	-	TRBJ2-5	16	CASSLLGGLEQETQYF
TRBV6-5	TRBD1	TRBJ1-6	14	CASSSDRGGSPLHF
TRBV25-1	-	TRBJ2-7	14	CASSDSLSSYEQYF
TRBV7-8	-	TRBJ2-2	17	CASSYPTGTPVAGELFF
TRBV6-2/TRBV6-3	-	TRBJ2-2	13	CASSVLKAGELFF
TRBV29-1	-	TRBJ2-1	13	CSVDGFSYNEQFF
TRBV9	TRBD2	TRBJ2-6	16	CASTERDFYGANVLTF
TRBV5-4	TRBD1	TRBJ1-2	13	CASSRDRRDGYTF
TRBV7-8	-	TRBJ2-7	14	CASSMRGGSYEQYF
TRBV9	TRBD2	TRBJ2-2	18	CASSVVTAGGLNTGELFF
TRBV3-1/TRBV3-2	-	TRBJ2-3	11	CASRGADTQYF
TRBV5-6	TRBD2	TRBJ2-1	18	CASSPGTSGKGFGNEQFF
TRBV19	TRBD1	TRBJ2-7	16	CASSIALTGTGNEQYF
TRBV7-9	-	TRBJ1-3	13	CASSLGQGNTIYF
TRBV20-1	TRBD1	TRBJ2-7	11	CSANQGVEQYF
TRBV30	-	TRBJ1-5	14	CAWSVPGLFQPQHF
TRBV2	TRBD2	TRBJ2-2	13	CASRLAVTGELFF